This TCR beta chain derives from a study of early T cells in non-severe SARS-CoV-2 infection. On the study more broadly: The chains were unpaired, and the sequenced material was bulk RNA from unsorted whole blood. Study-wide results and limits: Anti-spike CD8 specificities were favored by VDJdb matching, whose results missed private and CD4 specificities.

Attachment of unique molecular identifiers was made to individual cDNA molecules. TCRdb reprocessed the 5' RACE reads via MiXCR and lists one record per CDR3 protein. The sample has 20,000 to 25,000 distinct CDR3 sequences, around 5.8% seen once; the top ten hold 2% to 3%. This clonotype was observed many times. What it binds is not known. The CDR3 loop spans 16 amino acids. CDR1 is SGHVS, CDR2 FNYEAQ, per germline. Trimming took off 1 base at V and 5 bases at J, with 17 bases between the two ends. The sequence was obtained from an adult who was a healthcare worker with PCR-confirmed SARS-CoV-2 infection or an uninfected control (not recorded which). The V gene is TRBV7-6, the J gene TRBJ2-5, with D unclear. The sample consisted of whole blood. In nucleotides, the CDR3 is TGTGCCAGCAGCTTAGGCTCTAGGACCATGGGGGAGACCCAGTACTTC. Its translation: CASSLGSRTMGETQYF.